This paragraph covers one T cell receptor beta chain sequence. As yet, its antigen is unknown. This specimen belongs to a study of early T cells in non-severe SARS-CoV-2 infection. Background on the study: Sequencing targeted bulk RNA from unsorted whole blood, leaving chains unpaired.

CDR1 is GTSNPN and CDR2 is SVGIG in the germline V gene (reference sequence). V lost 1 base and J 9 bases, leaving 11 bases between the germline ends. This CDR3 region has 12 residues. Individual cDNA molecules each received unique molecular identifiers attached to them. TCRdb itself ran the 5' RACE reads through MiXCR, one entry per CDR3 protein. The data contain tens of thousands of distinct CDR3 sequences, 6% to 7% of them singletons. Whole-study results and caveats: VDJdb matches were skewed toward anti-spike CD8 T cell responses.

The sample here was whole blood, taken at baseline. V usage is TRBV30 and J usage is TRBJ2-3; the D gene is possibly TRBD1 (6 bases). The receptor's source is an adult who was a healthcare worker with PCR-confirmed SARS-CoV-2 infection or an uninfected control (not recorded which). As DNA, the CDR3 is TGTGCCTGGAGTGCGAACAGGGTCACGCAGTATTTT. It codes for CAWSANRVTQYF.